This TCR beta chain was identified in a study of T cell repertoires in cytomegalovirus infection (dated by TCRdb to the late 2010s). Concerning the study at large: The HLA type of each donor mattered for the analysis, because public TCR beta signatures pointed to carriage of CMV infection along with the matching HLA type. The paper's findings and limits, for the study overall: In both this cohort and an independent cohort of 352 donors, the cumulative frequency of public TCR beta family members distinguished carriers of CMV infection plus the relevant HLA type. The ex vivo response was dominated by HLA-C-restricted CMV-specific TCR beta clonotypes, and the single most frequent clonotype in two of eight donors was supplied by these HLA-C-restricted clonotypes.

This clonotype occurred many times. The clone's antigen remains unknown. No base-level quality is on record; no much larger clone is a single base apart. TCRdb records Illumina HiSeq 1500 as the sequencer. In TCRdb, the public reads were trimmed at Q25 with fastp and aligned with MiXCR, with productive beta chains retained. Rows with a matching CDR3 protein are joined into one entry that keeps the most common DNA and genes. The sample yields roughly 500,000 distinct CDR3 sequences; over 9% were counted once. The top ten hold roughly a tenth of the sample. Between the V and J ends, shortened by 8 bases and 3 bases respectively, the junction contains 20 bases. The CDR3 runs 15 amino acids, cysteine and phenylalanine included. Here the CDR3 DNA is all that survives: 45 bases in frame from base 1. From the germline V gene, CDR1 is SNHLY and CDR2 is FYNNEI.

The specimen sequenced was PBMCs. The clonotype originates from a human donor in good health (CMV status not recorded). Some clones in this sample may be carry-over from other donors' samples. The chain is assembled from TRBV2 and TRBJ2-7; no D gene is confidently identified. CDR3 protein: CASARVKGVVYEQYF. Read as DNA, the sequence is TGTGCCAGCGCGCGAGTGAAGGGTGTCGTCTACGAGCAGTACTTC.